A selection of T cell receptor beta chains follows, all from one sample in a study of T-cell memory formation after mild COVID-19. MiXCR was run by TCRdb on the 5' RACE reads, yielding one entry per CDR3 protein. The repertoire has approximately 440,000 distinct CDR3 sequences, 20% of them found once; the top ten carry approximately 8.1%. Sequenced input: PBMCs or a T cell subset sorted from them (not recorded which). All receptors derive from an adult woman who had mild COVID-19 (a few samples of this study predate the infection). Cell type and time point are not known. Both conserved end residues are part of each CDR3. A D gene is named only where the DNA matches it firmly. Not all rows give a size; the values are once, few, many and, for expanded clones, a class.

>TRBJ2-5|NA|TRBV4-2|few
TGTGCCAGCAGCCAAGGGAGTTTAGGGGAAGAGACCCAGTACTTC
CASSQGSLGEETQYF
>TRBJ2-4|TRBD1|TRBV12-3/TRBV12-4|NA
TGTGCCAGCAGTCCCGAGGGACAGGCAGCAAACATTCAGTACTTC
CASSPEGQAANIQYF
>TRBJ1-1|NA|TRBV5-1|NA
TGCGCCAGCAGCTTCCTGACAGTTGACACTGAAGCTTTCTTT
CASSFLTVDTEAFF
>TRBJ1-4|NA|TRBV12-3/TRBV12-4|NA
TGTGCCAGCAGTTTTGTCAATGAAAAACTGTTTTTT
CASSFVNEKLFF
>TRBJ2-1|NA|TRBV6-2/TRBV6-3|NA
TGTGCCAGCAGTCCGACTAGAATTCTCAATGAGCAGTTCTTC
CASSPTRILNEQFF
>TRBJ1-5|TRBD1|TRBV6-2/TRBV6-3|NA
TGTGCCAGCAGTTCCGGGACAGGGGTTAGCAATCAGCCCCAGCATTTT
CASSSGTGVSNQPQHF
>TRBJ2-1|NA|TRBV3-1|NA
TGTGCCAGCAGCCAAGATGACTACCAAAATCACAATGAGCAGTTCTTC
CASSQDDYQNHNEQFF
>TRBJ2-4|TRBD1|TRBV29-1|many
TGCAGCGTTGGGGACAGTAACATTCAGTACTTC
CSVGDSNIQYF
>TRBJ2-1|TRBD1|TRBV7-9|few
TGTGCCAGCAGCTTAAAAGGGGGCGACTACAATGAGCAGTTCTTC
CASSLKGGDYNEQFF
>TRBJ2-6|NA|TRBV6-2/TRBV6-3|few
TGTGCCAGCAAGGCGGCGGGGGCCAACGTCCTGACTTTC
CASKAAGANVLTF
>TRBJ1-6|TRBD1|TRBV7-9|NA
TGTGCCAGCAGCTACCCGACAGGGAATTCACCCCTCCACTTT
CASSYPTGNSPLHF
>TRBJ1-1|NA|TRBV18|NA
TGTGCCAGCCCTAGGACCCTCGGCCGGACGGACACTGAAGCTTTCTTT
CASPRTLGRTDTEAFF
>TRBJ2-3|TRBD2|TRBV6-4|NA
TGTGCCAGCAGTGACTCAGCGGCTAGCGGGGCAGATACGCAGTATTTT
CASSDSAASGADTQYF
>TRBJ1-2|TRBD1|TRBV14|NA
TGTGCCAGCAGCCAAAGGGACAGCCCAAAATACTATGGCTACACCTTC
CASSQRDSPKYYGYTF
>TRBJ2-1|NA|TRBV5-1|few
TGCGCCAGCAGCTTTCTTATGGCGGGCCCTTACAATGAGCAGTTCTTC
CASSFLMAGPYNEQFF
>TRBJ2-7|TRBD2|TRBV18|NA
TGTGCCAGCTCATTTCTAGCGGCCCCCCTCTACGAGCAGTACTTC
CASSFLAAPLYEQYF
>TRBJ1-4|NA|TRBV9|NA
TGTGCCAGCAGCGTCGACCCGGGGACGAATGAAAAACTGTTTTTT
CASSVDPGTNEKLFF